The clone carrying this T cell receptor (beta chain) has just one count. This sample was included in a study of blood T cell repertoires in COVID-19. Using immunoSEQ multiplex PCR, the repertoire was profiled, and TCRdb retains in-frame clones only, with some absent. The sample consists of over 150,000 clones, more than 85% of them appearing once. CDR1 is LGHDT, CDR2 YNNKEL, per germline (reference sequence). The CDR3 is 13 residues long. Trimming removed 4 bases at V and 4 bases at J, with 10 bases between. V gene TRBV3-1 (or the pseudogene TRBV3-2) combines with J gene TRBJ1-2; D not resolved. Material for sequencing was PBMCs or T cells enriched from blood (not recorded which). The clonotype originates from a woman aged 50 to 65 who had recovered from COVID-19. CDR3 residues: CASSPPTGYGYTF. The CDR3 coding sequence is TGTGCCAGCAGCCCCCCCACGGGCTATGGCTACACCTTC.